This T cell receptor (beta chain) came from a study of T cells in Graves' hyperthyroidism and ophthalmopathy. General study results and limits: Ophthalmopathy was predicted by the model a median of approximately 6 months ahead of onset. The blood repertoire included most of the expanded thyroid clonotypes above 0.001.

Patients were excluded for uncontrolled infection, other autoimmune disease, pregnancy or lactation. Each diagnosis was grounded in clinical symptoms, serum thyroxine and TRAb, thyroid ultrasound, and orbital computed tomography. In regard to this clonotype: The antigen remains unidentified.

TCR beta CDR3 region amplification was performed from RNA transcripts. An initial round of RT-PCR targeting the TCR CDR3 relied on the HTBI primer set. TCRdb passed the multiplex PCR reads through MiXCR, listing each CDR3 protein once. The sample holds more than 500,000 distinct CDR3 sequences, 35% to 50% seen once. V was cut by 5 bases and J by 6 bases, with 13 bases left in between. CDR3 length: 14 residues. Germline CDR1 is SGHTA and CDR2 is FQGNSA. The receptor was derived from an adult woman with Graves' disease, either hyperthyroidism or ophthalmopathy (not recorded which). V is TRBV7-2 and J is TRBJ1-4; D is possibly TRBD1 (5 bases). Input material: peripheral blood or thyroid tissue (not recorded which). The CDR3 protein is CASSTGEGYEKLFF. In DNA, the CDR3 is TGTGCCAGCAGCACCGGGGAGGGGTATGAAAAACTGTTTTTT.